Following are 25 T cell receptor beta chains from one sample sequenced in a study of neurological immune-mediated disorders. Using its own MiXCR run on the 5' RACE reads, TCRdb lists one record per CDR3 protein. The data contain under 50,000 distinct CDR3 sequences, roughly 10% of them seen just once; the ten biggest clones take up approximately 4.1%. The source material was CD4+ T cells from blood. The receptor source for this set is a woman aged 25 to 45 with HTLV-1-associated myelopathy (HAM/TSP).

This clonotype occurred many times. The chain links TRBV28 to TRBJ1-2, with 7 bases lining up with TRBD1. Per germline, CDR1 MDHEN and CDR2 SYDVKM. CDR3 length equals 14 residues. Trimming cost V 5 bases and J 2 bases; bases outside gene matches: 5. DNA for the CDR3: TGTGCCAGCAGTCAAGACAGGGCGAACTATGGCTACACCTTC. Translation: CASSQDRANYGYTF.

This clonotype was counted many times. This chain's CDR3 is CASSPTVGNTIYF. CDR3 sequence (DNA): TGTGCCAGCAGCCCGACCGTGGGTAACACCATATATTTT. The chain has TRBV3-1 and TRBJ1-3, with D hard to call. The germline V gene encodes CDR1 LGHDT and CDR2 YNNKEL (reference sequence). The CDR3 totals 13 residues. With 4 bases removed from V and 7 bases from J, the gap between germline ends came to 11 bases.

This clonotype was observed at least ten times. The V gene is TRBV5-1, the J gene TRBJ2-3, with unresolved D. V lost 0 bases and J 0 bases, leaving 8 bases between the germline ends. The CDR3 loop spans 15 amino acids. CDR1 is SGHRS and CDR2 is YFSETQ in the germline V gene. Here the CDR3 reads CASSLAGRSTDTQYF. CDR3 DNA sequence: TGCGCCAGCAGCTTGGCCGGCCGTAGCACAGATACGCAGTATTTT.

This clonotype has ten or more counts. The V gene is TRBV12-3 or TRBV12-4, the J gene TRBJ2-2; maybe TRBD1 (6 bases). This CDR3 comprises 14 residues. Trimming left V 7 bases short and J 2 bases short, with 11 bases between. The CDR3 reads CASNREKNTGELFF. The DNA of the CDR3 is TGTGCCAGCAACAGGGAAAAAAACACCGGGGAGCTGTTTTTT.

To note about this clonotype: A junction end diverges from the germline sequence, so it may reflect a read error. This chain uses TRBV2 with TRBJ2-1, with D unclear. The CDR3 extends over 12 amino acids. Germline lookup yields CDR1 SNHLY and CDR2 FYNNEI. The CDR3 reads CSSSIHDIGQFF. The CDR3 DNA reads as TGTTCCAGCAGTATACATGATATTGGGCAGTTCTTC.

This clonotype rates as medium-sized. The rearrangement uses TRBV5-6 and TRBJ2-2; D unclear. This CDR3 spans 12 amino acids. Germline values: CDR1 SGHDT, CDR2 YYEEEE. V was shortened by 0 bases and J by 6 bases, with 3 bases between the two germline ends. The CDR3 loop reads CASSLGAGELFF. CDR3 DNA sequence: TGTGCCAGCAGCTTGGGGGCCGGGGAGCTGTTTTTT.

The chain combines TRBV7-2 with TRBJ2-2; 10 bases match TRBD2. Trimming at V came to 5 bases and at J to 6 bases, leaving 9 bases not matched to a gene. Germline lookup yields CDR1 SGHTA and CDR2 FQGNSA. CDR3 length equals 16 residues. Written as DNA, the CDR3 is TGTGCCAGCAGCCCAACTAGCGGGGAGGCCGCCGGGGAGCTGTTTTTT. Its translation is CASSPTSGEAAGELFF.

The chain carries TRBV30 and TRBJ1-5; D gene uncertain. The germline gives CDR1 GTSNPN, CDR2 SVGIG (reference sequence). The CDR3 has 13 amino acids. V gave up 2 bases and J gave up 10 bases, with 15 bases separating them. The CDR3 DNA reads TGTGCCTGGAGTAGAACGGGGATCGGACCCCAGCATTTT. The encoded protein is CAWSRTGIGPQHF.

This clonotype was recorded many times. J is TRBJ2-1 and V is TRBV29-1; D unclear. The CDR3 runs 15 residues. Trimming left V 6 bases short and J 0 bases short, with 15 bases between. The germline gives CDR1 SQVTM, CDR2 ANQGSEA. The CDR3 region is CSVGRVRPSYNEQFF. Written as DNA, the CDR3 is TGCAGCGTGGGAAGGGTAAGGCCCTCCTACAATGAGCAGTTCTTC.

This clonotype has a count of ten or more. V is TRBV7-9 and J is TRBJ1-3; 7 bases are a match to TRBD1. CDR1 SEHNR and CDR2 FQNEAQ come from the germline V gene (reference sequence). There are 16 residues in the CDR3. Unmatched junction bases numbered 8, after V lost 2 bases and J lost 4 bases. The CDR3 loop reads CASSLLEGARGNTIYF. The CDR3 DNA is TGTGCCAGCAGCTTACTAGAGGGGGCGCGAGGAAACACCATATATTTT.

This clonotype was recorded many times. CDR3 loop: CSARFQNTGELFF. Here the CDR3 DNA reads TGCAGTGCTAGGTTCCAAAACACCGGGGAGCTGTTTTTT. V usage is TRBV20-1 and J usage is TRBJ2-2; D remains ambiguous. The length of the CDR3 is 13 residues. Germline lookup yields CDR1 DFQATT and CDR2 SNEGSKA (reference sequence). V was pared by 3 bases and J by 2 bases, with 7 bases between.

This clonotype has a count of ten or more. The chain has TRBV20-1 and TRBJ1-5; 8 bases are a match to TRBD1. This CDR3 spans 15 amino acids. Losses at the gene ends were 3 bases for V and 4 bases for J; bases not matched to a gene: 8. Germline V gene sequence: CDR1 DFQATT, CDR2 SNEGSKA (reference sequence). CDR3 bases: TGCAGTGCTAGTTTGACAGGGGATATTAATCAGCCCCAGCATTTT. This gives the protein CSASLTGDINQPQHF.

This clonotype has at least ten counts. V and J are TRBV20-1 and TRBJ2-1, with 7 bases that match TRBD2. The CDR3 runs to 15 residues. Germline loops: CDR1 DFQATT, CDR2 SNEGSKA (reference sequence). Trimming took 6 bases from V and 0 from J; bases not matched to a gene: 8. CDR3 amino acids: CSALVGGSSYNEQFF. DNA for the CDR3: TGCAGTGCCCTCGTCGGGGGGAGCTCCTACAATGAGCAGTTCTTC.

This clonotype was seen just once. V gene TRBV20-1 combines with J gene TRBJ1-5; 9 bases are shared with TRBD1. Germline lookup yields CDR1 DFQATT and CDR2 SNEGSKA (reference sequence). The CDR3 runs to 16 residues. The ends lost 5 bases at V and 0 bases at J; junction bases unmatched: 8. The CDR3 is CSASRGTGNSNQPQHF. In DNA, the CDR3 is TGCAGTGCTTCACGCGGGACAGGGAATAGCAATCAGCCCCAGCATTTT.

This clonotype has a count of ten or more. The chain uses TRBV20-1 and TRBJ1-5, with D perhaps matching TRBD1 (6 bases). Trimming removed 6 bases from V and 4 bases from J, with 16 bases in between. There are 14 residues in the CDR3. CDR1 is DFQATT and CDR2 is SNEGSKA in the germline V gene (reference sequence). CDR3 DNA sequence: TGCAGTGCCAGGCCCACAGGGAATAATCAGCCCCAGCATTTT. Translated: CSARPTGNNQPQHF.

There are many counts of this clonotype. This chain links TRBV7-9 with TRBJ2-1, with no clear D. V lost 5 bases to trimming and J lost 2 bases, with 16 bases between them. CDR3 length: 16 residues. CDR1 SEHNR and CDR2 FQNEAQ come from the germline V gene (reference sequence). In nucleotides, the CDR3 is TGTGCCAGCAGCCCCCTGGGCCTCTCGGCCTACAATGAGCAGTTCTTC. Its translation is CASSPLGLSAYNEQFF.

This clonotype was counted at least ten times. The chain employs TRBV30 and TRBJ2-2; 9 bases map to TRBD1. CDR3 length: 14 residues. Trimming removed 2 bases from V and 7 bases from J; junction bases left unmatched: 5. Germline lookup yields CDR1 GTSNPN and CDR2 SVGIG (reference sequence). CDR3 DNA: TGTGCCTGGAGTACCGGACAGGGGCACGGGGAGCTGTTTTTT. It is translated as CAWSTGQGHGELFF. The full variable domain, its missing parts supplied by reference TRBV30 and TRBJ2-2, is SQTIHQWPATLVQPVGSPLSLECTVEGTSNPNLYWYRQAAGRGLQLLFYSVGIGQISSEVPQNLSASRPQDRQFILSSKKLLLSDSGFYLCAWSTGQGHGELFFGEGSRLTVL.

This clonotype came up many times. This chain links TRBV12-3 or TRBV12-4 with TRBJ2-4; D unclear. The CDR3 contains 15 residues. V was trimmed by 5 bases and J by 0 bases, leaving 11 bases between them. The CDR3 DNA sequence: TGTGCCAGCAGTCCGGGCGGTTTAGCCAAAAACATTCAGTACTTC. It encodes CASSPGGLAKNIQYF.

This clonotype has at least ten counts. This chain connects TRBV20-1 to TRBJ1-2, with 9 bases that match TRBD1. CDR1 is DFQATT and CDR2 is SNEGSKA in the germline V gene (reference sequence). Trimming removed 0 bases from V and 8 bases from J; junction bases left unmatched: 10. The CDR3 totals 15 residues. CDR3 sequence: CSARDAPGTGNGYTF. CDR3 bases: TGCAGTGCTAGAGATGCGCCGGGGACAGGGAACGGCTACACCTTC.

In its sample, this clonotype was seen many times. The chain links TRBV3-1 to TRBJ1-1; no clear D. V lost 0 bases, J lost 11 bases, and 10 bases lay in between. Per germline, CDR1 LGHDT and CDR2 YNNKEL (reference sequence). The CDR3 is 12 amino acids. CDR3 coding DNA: TGTGCCAGCAGCCAAGAAGGGTTTCGGGCTTTCTTT. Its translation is CASSQEGFRAFF.

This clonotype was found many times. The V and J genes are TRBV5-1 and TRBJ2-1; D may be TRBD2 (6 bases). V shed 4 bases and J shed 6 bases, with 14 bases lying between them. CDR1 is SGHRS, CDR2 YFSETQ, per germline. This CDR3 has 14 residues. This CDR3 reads CASSTGAGINEQFF. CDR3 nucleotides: TGCGCCAGCAGCACCGGGGCGGGGATCAATGAGCAGTTCTTC. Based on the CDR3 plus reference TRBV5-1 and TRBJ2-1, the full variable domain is KAGVTQTPRYLIKTRGQQVTLSCSPISGHRSVSWYQQTPGQGLQFLFEYFSETQRNKGNFPGRFSGRQFSNSRSEMNVSTLELGDSALYLCASSTGAGINEQFFGPGTRLTVL.

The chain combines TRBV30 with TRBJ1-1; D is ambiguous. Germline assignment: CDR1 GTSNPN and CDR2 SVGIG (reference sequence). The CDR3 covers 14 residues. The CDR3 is CAYWIPDGYTEAFF. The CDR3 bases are TGTGCTTACTGGATTCCCGACGGGTACACTGAAGCTTTCTTT.

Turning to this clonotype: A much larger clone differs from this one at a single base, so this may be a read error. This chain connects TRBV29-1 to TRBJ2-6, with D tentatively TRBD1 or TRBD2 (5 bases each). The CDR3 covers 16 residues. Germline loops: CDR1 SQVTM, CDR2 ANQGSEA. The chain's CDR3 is CSVGRGPPSGTNVLTF. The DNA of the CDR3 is TGCAGCGTTGGACGGGGACCGCCTTCTGGGACCAACGTCCTGACTTTC.

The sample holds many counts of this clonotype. CDR3 sequence (DNA): TGTGCCAGCAGTCCCCTCGCGAAGGGGGCGGGTAGCAATCAGCCCCAGCATTTT. Translating gives CASSPLAKGAGSNQPQHF. This chain joins TRBV6-5 and TRBJ1-5; 7 bases agree with TRBD1. This CDR3 is 18 amino acids long. V dropped 5 bases and J dropped 0; count of bases not matched to a gene: 13. Germline lookup yields CDR1 MNHEY and CDR2 SVGAGI.

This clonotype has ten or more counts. The CDR3 sequence is CASSQGPNTEAFF. The DNA for the CDR3 is TGCGCCAGCAGCCAAGGACCGAACACTGAAGCTTTCTTT. The chain recombines TRBV4-1 with TRBJ1-1; D is unclear. Germline values: CDR1 MGHRA, CDR2 YSYEKL. The V end lost 1 base, the J end lost 1 base, and 4 bases lay between the germline ends. This CDR3 is built from 13 residues.